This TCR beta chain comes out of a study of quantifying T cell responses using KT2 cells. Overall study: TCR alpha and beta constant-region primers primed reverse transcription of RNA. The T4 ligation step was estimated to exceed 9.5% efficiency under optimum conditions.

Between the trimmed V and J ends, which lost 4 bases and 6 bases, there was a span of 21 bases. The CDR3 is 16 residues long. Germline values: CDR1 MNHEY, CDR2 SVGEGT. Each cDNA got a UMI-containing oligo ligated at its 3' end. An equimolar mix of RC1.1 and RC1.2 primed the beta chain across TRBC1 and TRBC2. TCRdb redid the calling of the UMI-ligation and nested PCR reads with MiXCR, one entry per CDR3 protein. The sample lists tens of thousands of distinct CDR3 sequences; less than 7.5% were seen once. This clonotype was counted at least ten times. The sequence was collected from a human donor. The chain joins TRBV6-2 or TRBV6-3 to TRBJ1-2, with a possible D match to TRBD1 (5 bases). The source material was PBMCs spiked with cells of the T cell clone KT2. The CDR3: CASSSLPAGPRHGYTF. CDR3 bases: TGTGCCAGCAGTTCGCTACCGGCGGGGCCCCGTCATGGCTACACCTTC.